This is a list of T cell receptor beta chains from one sample in a study of blood T cell repertoires in COVID-19. The protocol was immunoSEQ multiplex PCR, while the TCRdb copy is restricted to in-frame clones and leaves out a portion. The table records over 90,000 clones, around 81% of them present only once. The sequenced material came from peripheral blood. These receptors were collected from an elderly man with COVID-19, enrolled during active disease. The CDR3 runs from the conserved cysteine through the conserved F or W. Fields, in order: CDR3 DNA, CDR3 protein, clone size, D gene, J gene, V gene. A D gene is named only where the DNA matches it firmly. A clone size is listed for some rows: how often the clone was seen (once, few, many), or a class if it is expanded.

cdr3_nt: TGCAGCGCCCAAGGGGGGGACTACACTGAAGCTTTCTTT
cdr3_aa: CSAQGGDYTEAFF
clone_size: NA
d_call: NA
j_call: TRBJ1-1
v_call: TRBV29-1

cdr3_nt: TGTGCCAGCAGCCAAGGGACTAGCGGGAGTGAGACCCAGTACTTC
cdr3_aa: CASSQGTSGSETQYF
clone_size: NA
d_call: TRBD2
j_call: TRBJ2-5
v_call: TRBV3-1/TRBV3-2

cdr3_nt: TGTGCCACTGGGACTAGCGGATACAATGAGCAGTTCTTC
cdr3_aa: CATGTSGYNEQFF
clone_size: NA
d_call: TRBD2
j_call: TRBJ2-1
v_call: TRBV24-1

cdr3_nt: TGTGCCAGCAGTTCTTTGACCGGGACAGGGGCCAATCAGCCCCAGCATTTT
cdr3_aa: CASSSLTGTGANQPQHF
clone_size: NA
d_call: TRBD1
j_call: TRBJ1-5
v_call: TRBV27

cdr3_nt: TGTGCCAGCACCCAACAAGAGACCCAGTACTTC
cdr3_aa: CASTQQETQYF
clone_size: NA
d_call: NA
j_call: TRBJ2-5
v_call: TRBV12-3/TRBV12-4

cdr3_nt: TGTGCCAGCAGTCTAATAACCGCAAACACTGAAGCTTTCTTT
cdr3_aa: CASSLITANTEAFF
clone_size: NA
d_call: NA
j_call: TRBJ1-1
v_call: TRBV14

cdr3_nt: TGTGCCAGCAGCCGGAGGCAGGGGGCAGACGAGCAGTACTTC
cdr3_aa: CASSRRQGADEQYF
clone_size: NA
d_call: TRBD1
j_call: TRBJ2-7
v_call: TRBV3-1/TRBV3-2

cdr3_nt: TGTGCCAGCAGCTTTGCGGTCCAAGAGACCCAGTACTTC
cdr3_aa: CASSFAVQETQYF
clone_size: once
d_call: NA
j_call: TRBJ2-5
v_call: TRBV7-2

cdr3_nt: TGCAGCGTTGGGCGGGGGGGCGGCACCGGGGAGCTGTTTTTT
cdr3_aa: CSVGRGGGTGELFF
clone_size: NA
d_call: TRBD2
j_call: TRBJ2-2
v_call: TRBV29-1

cdr3_nt: TGTGCCAGCAGCTGGCTGGCCACCAGGGGGAGCACAGATACGCAGTATTTT
cdr3_aa: CASSWLATRGSTDTQYF
clone_size: NA
d_call: TRBD1
j_call: TRBJ2-3
v_call: TRBV5-6

cdr3_nt: TGTGCCAGCAGTGAACAAGCGGGAGGATACAATGAGCAGTTCTTC
cdr3_aa: CASSEQAGGYNEQFF
clone_size: NA
d_call: TRBD2
j_call: TRBJ2-1
v_call: TRBV6-1

cdr3_nt: TGCGCCAGCAGACCAGTAGCCCGGAACCTCTATGGCTACACCTTC
cdr3_aa: CASRPVARNLYGYTF
clone_size: NA
d_call: NA
j_call: TRBJ1-2
v_call: TRBV4-1